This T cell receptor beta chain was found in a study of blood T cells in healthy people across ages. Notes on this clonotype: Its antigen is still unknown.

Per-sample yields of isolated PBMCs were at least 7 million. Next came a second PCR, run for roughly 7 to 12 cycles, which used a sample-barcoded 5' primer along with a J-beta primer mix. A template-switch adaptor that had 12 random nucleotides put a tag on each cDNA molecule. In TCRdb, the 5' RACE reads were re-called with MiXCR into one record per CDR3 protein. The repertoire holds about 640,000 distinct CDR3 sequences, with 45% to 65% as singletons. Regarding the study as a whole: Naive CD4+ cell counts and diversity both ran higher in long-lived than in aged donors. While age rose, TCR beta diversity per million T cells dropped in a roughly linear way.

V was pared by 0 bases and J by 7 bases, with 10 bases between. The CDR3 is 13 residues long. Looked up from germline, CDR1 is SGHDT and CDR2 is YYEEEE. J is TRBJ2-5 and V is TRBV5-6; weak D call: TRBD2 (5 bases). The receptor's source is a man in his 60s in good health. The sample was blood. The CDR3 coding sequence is TGTGCCAGCAGCTTGGGTCGGGGTCGGACCCAGTACTTC. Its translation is CASSLGRGRTQYF. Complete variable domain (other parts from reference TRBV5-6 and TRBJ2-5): DAGVTQSPTHLIKTRGQQVTLRCSPKSGHDTVSWYQQALGQGPQFIFQYYEEEERQRGNFPDRFSGHQFPNYSSELNVNALLLGDSALYLCASSLGRGRTQYFGPGTRLLVL.